The next 22 T cell receptor beta chains were all read from a single sample in a study of blood T cell repertoires in COVID-19. The assay was immunoSEQ multiplex PCR, and TCRdb's table has in-frame clones only and misses some. In the table there are a few hundred thousand clones, more than 85% of which are singletons. The sequencing input was peripheral blood. Source of these receptors: a man aged 55 to 70 with acute or convalescent COVID-19.

The chain recombines TRBV5-6 with TRBJ1-2; 9 positions agree with TRBD1. From germline, CDR1 is SGHDT and CDR2 YYEEEE. V shed 3 bases, J shed 5 bases, and the junction held 5 bases outside the gene matches. The CDR3 is 14 amino acids. CDR3 coding DNA: TGTGCCAGCAGCTCCGGGACAGGGAATTATGGCTACACCTTC. Translation: CASSSGTGNYGYTF.

The chain links TRBV7-2 to TRBJ2-7, with TRBD1 identical over 7 bases. CDR1 is SGHTA and CDR2 is FQGNSA in the germline V gene. J lost 9 bases, V lost 0 bases, and 5 bases had no gene match. The CDR3 spans 13 residues. The CDR3 DNA reads TGTGCCAGCAGCTTAGCCAACAGGGGCAGGCAGTACTTC. Amino acid sequence: CASSLANRGRQYF.

The chain is built from TRBV4-1 and TRBJ2-3; D is perhaps TRBD2 (6 bases). Germline V CDR1 and CDR2: MGHRA, YSYEKL. CDR3 length: 15 residues. V was shortened by 2 bases and J by 4 bases, with 13 bases between the two germline ends. The CDR3, as DNA: TGCGCCAGCAGCCAACTCCCTAGCGAGTCAGATACGCAGTATTTT. Translating it yields CASSQLPSESDTQYF.

CDR3 amino acids: CASSGGGAPSYNEQFF. CDR3 nucleotides: TGTGCCAGCAGCGGTGGGGGGGCCCCTTCCTACAATGAGCAGTTCTTC. V is TRBV5-4 and J is TRBJ2-1, with a possible D match to TRBD2 (7 bases). Deletions cut 4 bases from V and 1 base from J, with 15 bases between. The CDR3 consists of 16 residues. Germline CDR1 and CDR2: SGHNT and YYREEE (reference sequence).

This clone appeared a few times. This sequence joins TRBV5-5 and TRBJ1-1; 12 bases fit TRBD1. Germline V lookup: CDR1 SGHKS, CDR2 YYEKEE (reference sequence). The CDR3 has 18 residues. V lost 3 bases to trimming and J lost 3 bases; unmatched junction nucleotides: 12. CDR3 loop: CASSSHMGQGARDTEAFF. The CDR3 nucleotides are TGTGCCAGCAGCTCCCACATGGGACAGGGGGCGCGAGACACTGAAGCTTTCTTT.

The gene calls are TRBV3-1 (or the pseudogene TRBV3-2) and TRBJ1-2, with a weak D call TRBD1 (6 bases). Looked up from germline, CDR1 is LGHDT and CDR2 is YNNKEL (reference sequence). Trimming cost V 4 bases and J 3 bases, with 15 bases left between them. The CDR3 covers 15 residues. Written as DNA, the CDR3 is TGTGCCAGCAGCCCCCGCGGCAGGGGTTACTATGGCTACACCTTC. Encoded protein: CASSPRGRGYYGYTF.

The chain uses TRBV21-1 and TRBJ2-1; the DNA was not used to check the table's D call, TRBD1. TRBV21-1 is a known pseudogene. The CDR3 has 14 amino acids. CDR3 sequence: CASSTTGGYNEQFF. The CDR3, as DNA: TGTGCCAGCAGCACGACAGGGGGGTACAATGAGCAGTTCTTC.

The chain is built from TRBV10-3 and TRBJ2-5; perhaps TRBD2 as D (8 bases). The V gene's germline CDR1 is ENHRY and CDR2 SYGVKD. The CDR3 extends over 17 amino acids. Trimming left V 0 bases short and J 2 bases short, with 16 bases between. The CDR3 spells CAISESVSGGQQETQYF. DNA for the CDR3: TGTGCCATCAGTGAGTCAGTCAGCGGGGGACAGCAAGAGACCCAGTACTTC.

Here the CDR3 DNA reads TGCAGCTTCCGAGGGGACAGGTCAGGTGAGCAGTTCTTC. Protein: CSFRGDRSGEQFF. The rearrangement joins TRBV29-1 to TRBJ2-1; 8 bases line up with TRBD1. V trimming: 8 bases; J trimming: 9 bases; junction bases outside the gene matches: 12. The CDR3 consists of 13 residues. In germline, CDR1 is SQVTM, CDR2 ANQGSEA.

The DNA of the CDR3 is TGTGCCAGTAGGGGGGACAGGGCCTACAATGAGCAGTTCTTC. Amino acid sequence: CASRGDRAYNEQFF. The rearrangement links TRBV19 to TRBJ2-1, with 9 bases that match TRBD1. The trim removed 6 bases at V and 2 bases at J, leaving 2 bases unmatched. Germline CDR1 is LNHDA and CDR2 is SQIVND (reference sequence). CDR3 length: 14 amino acids.

J is TRBJ2-7 and V is TRBV23-1; 10 nucleotides agree with TRBD1. TRBV23-1 counts as an open reading frame of uncertain function. With 8 bases clipped from V and 2 bases from J, the junction kept 6 bases outside the gene matches. The CDR3 spans 14 residues. The CDR3 reads CASGRDRGTYEQYF. The CDR3 nucleotides are TGCGCCAGCGGTCGGGACAGGGGCACCTACGAGCAGTACTTC.

V gene TRBV10-1 combines with J gene TRBJ1-1; the D is unclear. The CDR3 consists of 14 residues. V lost 3 bases to trimming and J lost 1 base, with 9 bases between them. Germline V gene lookup returns CDR1 WNHNN and CDR2 SYGVQD (reference sequence). CDR3 region: CASSEQKENTEAFF. As DNA, the CDR3 is TGCGCCAGCAGTGAACAGAAAGAGAACACTGAAGCTTTCTTT.

There are many counts of this clone. J is TRBJ2-5 and V is TRBV15; 8 positions agree with TRBD1. Trimming removed 0 bases from V and 4 bases from J; junction bases left unmatched: 7. Per the germline V gene, CDR1 is LNHNV and CDR2 is YYDKDF (reference sequence). This CDR3 has 16 residues. The CDR3 region is CATSRDRGRGLETQYF. The CDR3 DNA follows: TGTGCCACCAGCAGAGATCGGGGCAGGGGGCTAGAGACCCAGTACTTC. Full variable domain (missing parts from reference TRBV15 and TRBJ2-5): DAMVIQNPRYQVTQFGKPVTLSCSQTLNHNVMYWYQQKSSQAPKLLFHYYDKDFNNEADTPDNFQSRRPNTSFCFLDIRSPGLGDTAMYLCATSRDRGRGLETQYFGPGTRLLVL.

CDR3 nucleotide sequence: TGTGCCAGCAGTTACAGGGACGGCTACACCTTC. Protein: CASSYRDGYTF. The chain has TRBV28 and TRBJ1-2; possible D gene TRBD1, 6 bases. CDR3 length: 11 residues. V lost 4 bases to trimming and J lost 8 bases, with 8 bases between them. Germline CDR1 is MDHEN and CDR2 is SYDVKM.

The chain links TRBV5-6 to TRBJ2-7; TRBD2 matches 7 bases. The CDR3 length is 15 residues. V was pared by 3 bases and J by 2 bases, with 8 bases of the junction left unmatched. Germline CDR1 and CDR2: SGHDT and YYEEEE. This CDR3 is CASSSTSAVPYEQYF. CDR3 in DNA: TGTGCCAGCAGCTCCACTAGCGCGGTCCCCTACGAGCAGTACTTC.

The CDR3 protein is CASSRIDRVSYEQYF. CDR3 nucleotide sequence: TGTGCCAGCAGCCGTATTGACAGGGTCTCCTACGAGCAGTACTTC. This rearrangement joins TRBV3-1 (or the pseudogene TRBV3-2) to TRBJ2-7, with 7 bases fitting TRBD1. This CDR3 contains 15 residues. Trimming at V came to 4 bases and at J to 0 bases, leaving 6 bases not matched to a gene. CDR1 is LGHDT, CDR2 YNNKEL, per germline (reference sequence).

The chain is built from TRBV5-1 and TRBJ1-2; TRBD1 matches 10 bases. CDR1 is SGHRS, CDR2 YFSETQ, per germline. Trimming removed 3 bases from V and 8 bases from J; junction bases left unmatched: 7. This CDR3 is 14 amino acids long. The CDR3 here is CASSWGDRGHGYTF. The CDR3, as DNA: TGCGCCAGCAGCTGGGGGGACAGGGGACACGGCTACACCTTC.

This clone was recorded a few times. This rearrangement joins TRBV28 to TRBJ1-5, with a weak D call TRBD1 (6 bases). The CDR3 totals 13 residues. V lost 3 bases and J lost 7, with 10 bases in between. Germline lookup yields CDR1 MDHEN and CDR2 SYDVKM. CDR3 amino acids: CASSFYGGQPQHF. The CDR3 coding sequence is TGTGCCAGCAGTTTTTATGGGGGCCAGCCCCAGCATTTT.

The V and J genes are TRBV5-4 and TRBJ1-1; D ambiguous. This CDR3 region has 16 residues. V lost 0 bases, J lost 0 bases, and 12 bases lay in between. Germline CDR1 is SGHNT and CDR2 is YYREEE (reference sequence). The CDR3 DNA follows: TGTGCCAGCAGCTTGGGAGGCTGGCAGATGAACACTGAAGCTTTCTTT. It specifies CASSLGGWQMNTEAFF.

The genes are TRBV5-6 and TRBJ1-1; 8 positions agree with TRBD1. Per the germline V gene, CDR1 is SGHDT and CDR2 is YYEEEE. The CDR3 length is 17 residues. V lost 4 bases and J lost 1; bases outside the gene matches: 12. CDR3 coding DNA: TGTGCCAGCAGCCCTGGTTGGGGCAGGGGGCAGAACACTGAAGCTTTCTTT. As protein: CASSPGWGRGQNTEAFF.

This clone turned up a few times. The J gene is TRBJ1-2, the V gene TRBV2, with a possible D match to TRBD1 (5 bases). CDR1 is SNHLY, CDR2 FYNNEI, per germline. Between the trimmed V and J ends, which lost 1 base and 13 bases, there was a span of 19 bases. The CDR3 has 14 residues. The CDR3 nucleotides read TGTGCCAGCAGTGAAGTAGGGGCAAACCCAGGGTCCACCTTC. Translated, it gives CASSEVGANPGSTF.

The chain carries TRBV29-1 and TRBJ1-2, with 7 bases identical to TRBD1. CDR1 SQVTM and CDR2 ANQGSEA come from the germline V gene. The CDR3 has 15 residues. The trim removed 1 base at V and 2 bases at J, leaving 7 bases unmatched. CDR3 coding DNA: TGCAGCGTTGAAGGTCGACAGGGACGAAACTATGGCTACACCTTC. This encodes CSVEGRQGRNYGYTF.